What follows are 21 T cell receptor beta chains derived from one specimen sequenced in a study of blood T cells in healthy people across ages. A J-beta primer mix and a sample-barcoded 5' primer were used in a second PCR of about 7 to 12 cycles. TCRdb recomputed calls from the 5' RACE reads with MiXCR, one row per CDR3 protein. Of around 780,000 distinct CDR3 sequences detected, around 50% appear once; the ten largest clones hold 20% to 30%. Sequencing was carried out using blood. These receptors came from a man aged 40-55 years in good health.

On this clonotype: A much bigger clone sits one base away, suggesting this may be a read error. The rearrangement joins TRBV6-6 to TRBJ2-3, with 9 bases that match TRBD1. This CDR3 spans 13 amino acids. Germline lookup yields CDR1 MNHNY and CDR2 SVGAGI (reference sequence). Trimming took 5 bases from V and 10 from J; bases not matched to a gene: 7. CDR3 sequence: CASSDPDRGSQYF. The CDR3 region has the DNA TGTGCCAGCAGTGACCCGGACAGGGGATCGCAGTATTTT.

The chain has TRBV6-2 or TRBV6-3 and TRBJ2-4, with a possible D match to TRBD2 (6 bases). The J call may be faulty, since TRBJ2-7 better matches the DNA end. Germline-derived CDR1 and CDR2 are MNHEY and SVGEGT. The CDR3 is 15 residues long. The CDR3 loop reads CASSYESSAAYEQYF. The CDR3 nucleotides read TGTGCCAGCAGCTATGAATCTAGCGCAGCCTACGAGCAGTACTTC.

This clonotype was picked up many times. The chain uses TRBV7-2 and TRBJ1-1; D is ambiguous. The V and J ends lost 8 bases and 0 bases respectively, with 13 bases between them. In germline, CDR1 is SGHTA, CDR2 FQGNSA. This CDR3 contains 14 residues. The CDR3 nucleotides are TGTGCCAGCGGGGTCCTTAGTATGAACACTGAAGCTTTCTTT. Translation gives CASGVLSMNTEAFF. Full variable domain (remainder filled in from reference TRBV7-2 and TRBJ1-1): GAGVSQSPSNKVTEKGKDVELRCDPISGHTALYWYRQSLGQGLEFLIYFQGNSAPDKSGLPSDRFSAERTGGSVSTLTIQRTQQEDSAVYLCASGVLSMNTEAFFGQGTRLTVV.

V gene TRBV20-1 combines with J gene TRBJ2-1, with a possible D match to TRBD2 (6 bases). The J call may be mistaken, given a closer DNA end match to TRBJ2-7. The CDR3 runs 15 residues. CDR1 and CDR2 (germline): DFQATT, SNEGSKA (reference sequence). The CDR3 spells CSASPPSDSYNEQYF. As DNA, the CDR3 is TGCAGTGCTAGCCCCCCTAGCGACTCCTACAATGAGCAGTACTTC.

In its sample, this clonotype was seen a few times. The chain couples TRBV12-3 or TRBV12-4 to TRBJ2-4, with 11 bases matching TRBD1. The CDR3 is 14 residues long. V was pared by 8 bases and J by 6 bases, with 6 bases of the junction left unmatched. CDR3 sequence: CASCTGTGGNIQYF. The CDR3 DNA reads as TGTGCCAGCTGTACCGGGACAGGGGGAAACATTCAGTACTTC.

This clonotype is a singleton in its sample. The chain couples TRBV20-1 to TRBJ2-5, with D unresolved. CDR1 is DFQATT, CDR2 SNEGSKA, per germline (reference sequence). V was shortened by 8 bases and J by 2 bases, with 15 bases between the two germline ends. The CDR3 is 13 amino acids. CDR3 residues: CSPPVGSQETQYF. The CDR3 DNA follows: TGCAGTCCCCCCGTCGGTTCTCAAGAGACCCAGTACTTC.

V gene TRBV6-1 combines with J gene TRBJ2-1; maybe TRBD2 (5 bases). Trimming stripped 7 bases from V and 4 bases from J, with 29 bases between. The germline V gene has CDR1 MNHNS and CDR2 SASEGT. The CDR3 is 19 residues long. This CDR3 reads CASNPNHISQDFRYNEQFF. CDR3 bases: TGTGCCAGCAATCCAAATCATATCTCTCAGGACTTCAGATACAATGAGCAGTTCTTC.

This chain links TRBV11-3 with TRBJ1-6; D uncertain. Between the trimmed V and J ends, which lost 3 bases and 8 bases, there was a span of 17 bases. From germline, CDR1 is SGHNT and CDR2 YENEEA. This CDR3 comprises 16 residues. CDR3 amino acids: CASSFASGQRDSPLHF. The CDR3 DNA follows: TGTGCCAGCAGCTTCGCTTCAGGCCAGAGGGATTCACCCCTCCACTTT.

The genes are TRBV20-1 and TRBJ2-3; 8 bases fit TRBD2. This CDR3 contains 18 residues. From germline, CDR1 is DFQATT and CDR2 SNEGSKA (reference sequence). After removal of 4 bases from V and 9 bases from J, the junction contained 24 bases not matched to a gene. The CDR3 region is CSATSYHGASGLERTQYF. The CDR3 nucleotides are TGCAGTGCTACCTCATACCATGGCGCTAGCGGGTTGGAGCGGACGCAGTATTTT.

The chain couples TRBV12-3 or TRBV12-4 to TRBJ1-2; TRBD1 is a possible D gene (6 bases). The CDR3 has 16 residues. V was trimmed by 5 bases and J by 6 bases, leaving 22 bases between them. The CDR3 DNA sequence: TGTGCCAGCAGTCCCCGATCAGGGGCGATTTTAAATGGCTACACCTTC. Translation: CASSPRSGAILNGYTF.

This clonotype was found a few times. The chain employs TRBV5-1 and TRBJ2-1; TRBD1 matches at 8 bases. Germline V gene sequence: CDR1 SGHRS, CDR2 YFSETQ. The CDR3 runs 15 residues. V shed 1 base and J 5 bases; nucleotides not matched to a gene: 5. The CDR3 loop reads CASSLRTGFNNEQFF. In DNA, the CDR3 is TGCGCCAGCAGCTTGAGGACAGGGTTCAACAATGAGCAGTTCTTC. The variable domain in full, with the rest retrieved from reference TRBV5-1 and TRBJ2-1, is KAGVTQTPRYLIKTRGQQVTLSCSPISGHRSVSWYQQTPGQGLQFLFEYFSETQRNKGNFPGRFSGRQFSNSRSEMNVSTLELGDSALYLCASSLRTGFNNEQFFGPGTRLTVL.

For this clonotype: The junction does not match germline at one end; this may be a read error. The chain employs TRBV4-2 and TRBJ2-5; 9 bases match TRBD2. The CDR3 length is 15 residues. Germline CDR1 reads LGHNA; CDR2 reads YNFKEQ. The CDR3 nucleotides read TGTGCCAGCGGCCAAGAGACTAGCGGACTAGGGGAGCAGTACTTC. It specifies CASGQETSGLGEQYF.

The V and J genes are TRBV12-3 or TRBV12-4 and TRBJ2-7, with TRBD2 identical over 10 bases. The CDR3 covers 16 residues. V trimming: 6 bases; J trimming: 7 bases; junction bases outside the gene matches: 15. DNA for the CDR3: TGTGCCAGCAGGCGGTATACTAGCGGGATTTTAAATGAGCAGTACTTC. This translates into CASRRYTSGILNEQYF.

In its sample, this clonotype was seen a few times. The rearrangement uses TRBV7-2 and TRBJ2-3, with TRBD2 matching over 11 bases. CDR1 and CDR2 (germline): SGHTA, FQGNSA. J lost 5 bases, V lost 5 bases, and 6 bases had no gene match. The CDR3 spans 15 residues. The CDR3 loop reads CASSLLAGAGDTQYF. The CDR3, as DNA: TGTGCCAGCAGCCTACTAGCGGGAGCTGGAGATACGCAGTATTTT.

The gene calls are TRBV9 and TRBJ2-1; D ambiguous. Germline V gene data show CDR1 as SGDLS and CDR2 as YYNGEE. V gave up 0 bases and J gave up 0 bases, with 22 bases separating them. This CDR3 is built from 20 residues. The chain's CDR3 is CASSVEFDRRSLSSYNEQFF. CDR3 bases: TGTGCCAGCAGCGTAGAGTTCGACCGCCGAAGCCTTAGCTCCTACAATGAGCAGTTCTTC.

The chain recombines TRBV4-3 with TRBJ2-7, with 9 nucleotides matching TRBD2. Trimming at V came to 0 bases and at J to 3 bases, leaving 3 bases not matched to a gene. Looked up from germline, CDR1 is LGHNA and CDR2 is YSLEER. CDR3 length equals 15 residues. The CDR3 region has the DNA TGCGCCAGCAGCCAAGACGCTAGCGGGGTCTACGAGCAGTACTTC. Residues: CASSQDASGVYEQYF.

The chain couples TRBV13 to TRBJ2-5; 8 bases are shared with TRBD2. Trimming removed 3 bases from V and 9 bases from J; junction bases left unmatched: 18. The V gene's germline CDR1 is PRHDT and CDR2 FYEKMQ (reference sequence). The CDR3 contains 17 residues. The CDR3 loop reads CASSFRISGENPGPQYF. As DNA, the CDR3 is TGTGCCAGCAGCTTTAGGATTAGCGGGGAAAATCCCGGACCCCAGTACTTC.

This clonotype appeared a single time. V usage is TRBV7-2 and J usage is TRBJ2-3; 8 nucleotides align to TRBD2. The CDR3 is 21 amino acids. Germline V gene sequence: CDR1 SGHTA, CDR2 FQGNSA. The junction had 26 bases not matched to a gene; V was cut back by 5 bases and J by 4 bases. In DNA form, the CDR3 reads TGTGCCAGCAGCGGTAGCGGTGAGCAGGCGATAGGTACTAGCGGATCAGATACGCAGTATTTT. Protein: CASSGSGEQAIGTSGSDTQYF.

The genes are TRBV5-1 and TRBJ2-7; tentative D call: TRBD1 (5 bases). The CDR3 sequence is 15 residues long. Trimming removed 2 bases at V and 0 bases at J, with 12 bases between. Germline CDR1 SGHRS, CDR2 YFSETQ. The CDR3 region has the DNA TGCGCCAGCAGCTTAAGGCAGGGCACCTCCTACGAGCAGTACTTC. Residues: CASSLRQGTSYEQYF.

V is TRBV4-3 and J is TRBJ2-3, with D hard to call. V was shortened by 1 base and J by 0 bases, with 11 bases between the two germline ends. This CDR3 is 16 amino acids long. The germline V gene encodes CDR1 LGHNA and CDR2 YSLEER. This CDR3 reads CASSQAIRESTDTQYF. In nucleotides, the CDR3 is TGCGCCAGCAGCCAAGCGATACGTGAGAGCACAGATACGCAGTATTTT.

This clonotype has only a few counts. The chain is built from TRBV27 and TRBJ2-1, with TRBD1 identical over 12 bases. Unmatched junction bases numbered 12, after V lost 7 bases and J lost 8 bases. The CDR3 consists of 16 residues. CDR1 is MNHEY and CDR2 is SMNVEV in the germline V gene (reference sequence). CDR3 sequence reads: CASNLRGTGGSYEQFF. The CDR3 DNA reads TGTGCCAGCAACCTAAGGGGGACAGGGGGCTCCTATGAGCAGTTCTTC.